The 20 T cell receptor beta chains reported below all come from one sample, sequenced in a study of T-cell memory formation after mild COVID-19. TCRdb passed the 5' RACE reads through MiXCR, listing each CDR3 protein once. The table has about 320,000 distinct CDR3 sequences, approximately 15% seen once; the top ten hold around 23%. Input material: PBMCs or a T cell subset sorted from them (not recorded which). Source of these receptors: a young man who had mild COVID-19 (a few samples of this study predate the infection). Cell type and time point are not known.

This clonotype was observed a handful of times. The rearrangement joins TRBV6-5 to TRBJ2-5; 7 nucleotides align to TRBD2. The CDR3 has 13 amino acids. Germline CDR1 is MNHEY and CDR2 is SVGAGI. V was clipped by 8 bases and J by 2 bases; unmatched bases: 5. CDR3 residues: CASGEGRQETQYF. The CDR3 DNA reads TGTGCCAGCGGGGAGGGGCGGCAAGAGACCCAGTACTTC.

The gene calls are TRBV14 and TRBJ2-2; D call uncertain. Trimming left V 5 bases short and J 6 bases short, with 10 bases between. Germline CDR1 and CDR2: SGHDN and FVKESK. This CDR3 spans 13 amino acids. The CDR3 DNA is TGTGCCAGCAGCGAGAATTGGGCCGGGGAGCTGTTTTTT. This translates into CASSENWAGELFF. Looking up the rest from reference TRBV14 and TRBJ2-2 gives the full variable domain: EAGVTQFPSHSVIEKGQTVTLRCDPISGHDNLYWYRRVMGKEIKFLLHFVKESKQDESGMPNNRFLAERTGGTYSTLKVQPAELEDSGVYFCASSENWAGELFFGEGSRLTVL.

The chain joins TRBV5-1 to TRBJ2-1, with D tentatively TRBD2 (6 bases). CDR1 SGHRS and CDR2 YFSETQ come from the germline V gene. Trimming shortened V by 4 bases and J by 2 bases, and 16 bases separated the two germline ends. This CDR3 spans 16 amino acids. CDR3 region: CASSPPAGPPYNEQFF. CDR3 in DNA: TGCGCCAGCAGCCCGCCCGCGGGGCCTCCCTACAATGAGCAGTTCTTC.

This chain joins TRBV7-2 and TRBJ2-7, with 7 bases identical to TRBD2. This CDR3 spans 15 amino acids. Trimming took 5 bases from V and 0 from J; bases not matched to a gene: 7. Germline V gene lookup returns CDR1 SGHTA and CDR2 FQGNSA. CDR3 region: CASSPGRGRSYEQYF. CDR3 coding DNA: TGTGCCAGCAGCCCGGGGAGGGGCCGCTCCTACGAGCAGTACTTC.

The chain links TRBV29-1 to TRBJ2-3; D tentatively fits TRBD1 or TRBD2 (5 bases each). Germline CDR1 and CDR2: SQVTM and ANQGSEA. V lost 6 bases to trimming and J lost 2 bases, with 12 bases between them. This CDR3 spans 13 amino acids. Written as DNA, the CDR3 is TGCAGCGTGGGGACCGTTCCCACAGATACGCAGTATTTT. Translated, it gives CSVGTVPTDTQYF.

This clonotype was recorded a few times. The CDR3 is CASSTARGRYNEQFF. Written as DNA, the CDR3 is TGTGCCAGTAGTACCGCTCGGGGCCGATACAATGAGCAGTTCTTC. This chain connects TRBV19 to TRBJ2-1; D is tentatively TRBD1 or TRBD2 (5 bases each). The CDR3 loop spans 15 amino acids. Germline lookup yields CDR1 LNHDA and CDR2 SQIVND (reference sequence). V shed 4 bases and J shed 4 bases, with 14 bases lying between them.

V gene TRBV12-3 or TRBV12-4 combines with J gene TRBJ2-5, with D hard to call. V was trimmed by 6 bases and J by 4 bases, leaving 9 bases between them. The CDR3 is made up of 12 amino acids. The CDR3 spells CASSPQLETQYF. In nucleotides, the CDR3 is TGTGCCAGCAGCCCCCAATTAGAGACCCAGTACTTC.

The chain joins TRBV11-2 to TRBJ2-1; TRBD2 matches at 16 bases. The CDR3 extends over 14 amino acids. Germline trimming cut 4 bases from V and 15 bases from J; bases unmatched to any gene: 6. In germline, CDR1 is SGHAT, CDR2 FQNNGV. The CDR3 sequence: CASSSGLAGGSRFF. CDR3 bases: TGTGCCAGCAGCTCGGGACTAGCGGGGGGGTCGCGGTTCTTC.

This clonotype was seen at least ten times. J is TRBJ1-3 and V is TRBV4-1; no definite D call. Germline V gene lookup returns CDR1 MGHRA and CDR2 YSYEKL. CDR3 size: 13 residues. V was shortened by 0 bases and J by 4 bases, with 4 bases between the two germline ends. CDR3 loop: CASSQEEGNTIYF. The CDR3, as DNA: TGCGCCAGCAGCCAAGAAGAAGGAAACACCATATATTTT.

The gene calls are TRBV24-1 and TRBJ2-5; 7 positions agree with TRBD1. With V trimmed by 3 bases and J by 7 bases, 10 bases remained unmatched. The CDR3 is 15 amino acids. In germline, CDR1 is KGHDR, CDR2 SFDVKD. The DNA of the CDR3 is TGTGCCACCAGTGATCCCAGGGACAGCGCGGCGACCCAGTACTTC. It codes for CATSDPRDSAATQYF.

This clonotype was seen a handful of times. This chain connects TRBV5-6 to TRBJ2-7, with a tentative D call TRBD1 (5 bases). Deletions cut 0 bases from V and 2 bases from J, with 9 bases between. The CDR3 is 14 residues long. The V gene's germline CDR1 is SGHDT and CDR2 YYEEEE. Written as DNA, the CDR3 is TGTGCCAGCAGCTTGGACAGGTTTCCCTACGAGCAGTACTTC. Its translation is CASSLDRFPYEQYF.

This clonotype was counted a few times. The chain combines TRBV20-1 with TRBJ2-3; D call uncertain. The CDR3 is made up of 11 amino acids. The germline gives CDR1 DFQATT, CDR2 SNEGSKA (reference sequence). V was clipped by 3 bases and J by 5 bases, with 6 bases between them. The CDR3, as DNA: TGCAGTGCTAGCGGTGGAGATACGCAGTATTTT. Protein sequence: CSASGGDTQYF.

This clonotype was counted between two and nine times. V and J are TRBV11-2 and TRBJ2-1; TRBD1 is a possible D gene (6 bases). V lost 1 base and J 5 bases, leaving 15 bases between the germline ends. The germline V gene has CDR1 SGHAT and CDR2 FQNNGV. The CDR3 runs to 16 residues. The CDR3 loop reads CASSLATGDSNNEQFF. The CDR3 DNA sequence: TGTGCCAGCAGCTTAGCGACAGGTGACTCTAACAATGAGCAGTTCTTC.

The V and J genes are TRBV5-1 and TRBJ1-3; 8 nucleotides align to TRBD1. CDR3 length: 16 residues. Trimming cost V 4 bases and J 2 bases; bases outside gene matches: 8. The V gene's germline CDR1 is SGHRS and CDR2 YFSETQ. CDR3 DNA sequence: TGCGCCAGCAGCGTGGCCCTACAGGGGGCTGGAAACACCATATATTTT. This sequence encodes CASSVALQGAGNTIYF.

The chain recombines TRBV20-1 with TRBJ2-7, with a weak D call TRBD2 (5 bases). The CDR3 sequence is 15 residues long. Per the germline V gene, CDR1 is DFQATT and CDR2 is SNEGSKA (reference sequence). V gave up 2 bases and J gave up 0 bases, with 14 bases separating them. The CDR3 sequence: CSARFRGDPSYEQYF. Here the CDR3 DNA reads TGCAGTGCTAGATTTCGGGGAGATCCCTCCTACGAGCAGTACTTC.

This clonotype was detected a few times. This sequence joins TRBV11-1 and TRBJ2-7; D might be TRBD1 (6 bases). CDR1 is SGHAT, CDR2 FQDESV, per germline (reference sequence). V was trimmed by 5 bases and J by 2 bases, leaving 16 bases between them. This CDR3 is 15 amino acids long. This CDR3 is CASSPSVGAPYEQYF. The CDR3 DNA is TGTGCCAGCAGCCCATCGGTGGGGGCCCCCTACGAGCAGTACTTC.

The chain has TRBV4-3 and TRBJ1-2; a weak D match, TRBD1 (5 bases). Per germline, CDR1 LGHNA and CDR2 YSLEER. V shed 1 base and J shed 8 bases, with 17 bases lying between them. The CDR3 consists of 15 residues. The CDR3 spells CASSQGEQGHGGYTF. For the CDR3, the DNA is TGCGCCAGCAGCCAAGGAGAGCAGGGCCATGGCGGCTACACCTTC.

DNA of the CDR3: TGCAGTGCTACCGGGACAGGGTATCCGGAGCAGTACTTC. Residues: CSATGTGYPEQYF. This chain connects TRBV20-1 to TRBJ2-7; 9 bases are a match to TRBD1. This CDR3 is built from 13 residues. CDR1 is DFQATT, CDR2 SNEGSKA, per germline (reference sequence). The trim removed 4 bases at V and 7 bases at J, leaving 8 bases unmatched.

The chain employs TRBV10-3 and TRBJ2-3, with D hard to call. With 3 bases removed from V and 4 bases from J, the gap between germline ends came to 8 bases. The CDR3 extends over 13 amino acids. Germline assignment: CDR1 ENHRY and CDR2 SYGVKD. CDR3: CAISEGTSDTQYF. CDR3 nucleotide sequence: TGTGCCATCAGTGAAGGTACCTCAGATACGCAGTATTTT.

The CDR3, as DNA: TGCAGCGTACCGGGGCCAGAAAAACTGTTTTTT. Its translation is CSVPGPEKLFF. The chain joins TRBV29-1 to TRBJ1-4, with D possibly TRBD1 on 5 matching bases. The CDR3 length is 11 residues. V lost 6 bases and J lost 8, with 10 bases in between. The germline V gene has CDR1 SQVTM and CDR2 ANQGSEA. Together with reference TRBV29-1 and TRBJ1-4, the CDR3 gives the full variable domain: SAVISQKPSRDICQRGTSLTIQCQVDSQVTMMFWYRQQPGQSLTLIATANQGSEATYESGFVIDKFPISRPNLTFSTLTVSNMSPEDSSIYLCSVPGPEKLFFGSGTQLSVL.